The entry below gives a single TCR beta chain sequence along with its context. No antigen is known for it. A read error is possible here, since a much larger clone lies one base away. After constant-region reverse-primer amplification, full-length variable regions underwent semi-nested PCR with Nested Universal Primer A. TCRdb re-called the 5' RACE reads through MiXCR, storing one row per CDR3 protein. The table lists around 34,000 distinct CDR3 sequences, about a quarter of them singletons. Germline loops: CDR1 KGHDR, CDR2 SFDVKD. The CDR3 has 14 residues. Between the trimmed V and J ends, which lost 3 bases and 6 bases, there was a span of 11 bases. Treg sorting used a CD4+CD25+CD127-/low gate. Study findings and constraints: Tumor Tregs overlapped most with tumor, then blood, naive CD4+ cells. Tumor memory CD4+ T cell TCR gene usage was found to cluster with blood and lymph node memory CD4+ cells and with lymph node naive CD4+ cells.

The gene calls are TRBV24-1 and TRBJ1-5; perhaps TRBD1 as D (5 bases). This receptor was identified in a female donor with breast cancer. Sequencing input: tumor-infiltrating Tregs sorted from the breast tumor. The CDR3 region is CATSDQGGVQPQHF. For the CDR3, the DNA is TGTGCCACCAGTGATCAGGGAGGAGTTCAGCCCCAGCATTTT.